This T cell receptor beta chain was sequenced in a study of CD8+CD57+ T cells in acquired aplastic anemia. Across the whole study: CD4+ and CD8+ cells, once sorted, gave DNA averaging about 3 ug.

As regards this clonotype: Its cognate antigen is unknown.

V was clipped by 4 bases and J by 0 bases, with 13 bases between them. The CDR3 length is 16 residues. CDR1 and CDR2 from the germline V gene are SEHNR and FQNEAQ (reference sequence). TCR beta VDJ and CDR3 profiles were obtained from a genomic DNA template. In TCRdb, the reads were re-called with MiXCR into one record per CDR3 protein. The sample includes around 200,000 distinct CDR3 sequences, less than 65% of them seen just once. Study-level results: Patients shared twenty-nine CD8+ CDR3 sequences with controls. A significant difference in CD8+ Simpson's diversity between patients and controls was not found.

Patients chosen for sequencing had CD8+CD57+ cells that had expanded, as shown by flow cytometry. Patients were treatment-naive when blood was sampled. This clonotype was obtained from a human donor with aplastic anemia. This chain joins TRBV7-9 and TRBJ2-1; TRBD2 is a possible D gene (5 bases). Sequencing used sorted CD4+, CD8+, or CD8+CD57+ T cells (not recorded which) from PBMCs. Here the CDR3 DNA reads TGTGCCAGCAGCTCTAATTGGGAGAGCTCCTACAATGAGCAGTTCTTC. This sequence encodes CASSSNWESSYNEQFF.